The entry below describes one T cell receptor beta chain. This entry is derived from a study of blood T cell repertoires in COVID-19. Sequencing used immunoSEQ multiplex PCR; TCRdb keeps in-frame clones, though not all of them. The sample consists of 200,000 to 250,000 clones, 92% of them appearing once. Trimming removed 6 bases at V and 6 bases at J, with 10 bases between. From germline, CDR1 is DFQATT and CDR2 SNEGSKA (reference sequence). This CDR3 contains 11 residues. The gene calls are TRBV20-1 and TRBJ2-3; D is uncertain. The sequencing sample was made of peripheral blood. This TCR derives from a man younger than 40 with acute or convalescent COVID-19. This chain's CDR3 is CSARNLDTQYF. The CDR3 DNA follows: TGCAGTGCCAGGAACTTGGATACGCAGTATTTT.